One T cell receptor beta chain is described in this entry. A few counts support this clonotype. Its cognate antigen has yet to be identified. Base qualities are missing; no much larger clone stands one base away. The record originates from a study of T cells after yellow fever vaccination (dated by TCRdb to the late 2010s). Background for the entire study: The SMART-Seq v4 Ultra Low Input RNA kit was used to prepare libraries from fractions with low cell numbers. Bulk TCR alpha and beta repertoires were sequenced longitudinally to track T-cell clones before and after primary and booster YFV17D yellow fever vaccination. The cohort comprised two healthy male donors, one aged 18 to 29 and one aged 30 to 40 years. Blood samples were taken at several timepoints before and after primary and secondary immunization, and bulk PBMC replicates and cell subsets were isolated. Study-wide conclusions, independent of this receptor: Computational filtering was required because FACS-sorted repertoires could contain abundant contaminating clonotypes from the bulk population. A small share of clonotypes was detected in both CD4 and CD8 compartments, with the overlap likely arising from convergent recombination. Because the study included only a couple of donors, the extent to which the findings can be generalized is limited. After the booster, most clones that had expanded after primary vaccination were detected again (approximately 95% of CD4 and around nine tenths of CD8), suggesting broad maintenance of memory. Compared with the primary T-cell response, the secondary T-cell response was weaker but faster, peaking on day 5 rather than day 15.

Sequencing was carried out with an Illumina NovaSeq 6000. TCR cDNA was synthesized by 5'RACE template switching, which introduced a universal primer site and unique molecular identifiers. Priming of cDNA synthesis was performed from both the TCR alpha and TCR beta constant segments. Libraries were amplified in two PCR steps, with sample barcodes and sequencing adapters added in the second step. Sequencing of libraries was performed on Illumina HiSeq 2500 (2x100 bp) or NovaSeq (2x150 bp). The published analysis was carried out like this. MIGEC handled demultiplexing of reads and collapsing into UMI consensus sequences, while MiXCR performed V(D)J alignment. Vaccine-responding clonotypes were defined with edgeR using replicate PBMC samples, requiring FDR below 0.01 and a log2 fold change above 5 up to day 15. Each bulk clonotype received a CD4 or CD8 identity based on whether the sequenced CD4 or CD8 repertoire contained that clonotype at higher abundance. TCRdb redid the processing of the public reads, applying fastp at Q25 and MiXCR, and retained in-frame beta chains. Each entry is one CDR3 protein sequence, shown with its most common DNA and genes. These V and J calls originate from TCRdb's pipeline instead of the authors' own analysis. Present in this sample are 200,000 to 300,000 distinct CDR3 sequences, more than 3.5% of which were seen just once. The leading ten clones occupy 19% of the sample.

What the treatment or condition label conveys for this sample: live attenuated yellow fever vaccine strain. At each blood-draw timepoint, two biological replicates of bulk PBMCs were obtained. A standard Ficoll-Paque protocol was used to isolate PBMCs from peripheral blood. RNA was extracted with TriZol from bulk PBMCs, CD4 and CD8 fractions, and dextramer-positive and dextramer-negative fractions. The material was PBMCs, obtained 15 days after the yellow fever booster vaccination. The receptor comes from a man aged 18 to 30 who received the YFV17D yellow fever vaccine.

The CDR3 reads as follows: CASSPVSGTSMETQYF. The nucleotide sequence reads as follows: TGTGCCAGCTCACCAGTCTCCGGGACTAGCATGGAGACCCAGTACTTC. This receptor chain uses TRBV18 and TRBJ2-5; TRBD2 matches 9 bases in the middle. From its cysteine to its phenylalanine, the CDR3 spans 16 amino acids. The CDR3 DNA has 48 bases and is translated from base 1. V has 2 bases trimmed and J has 5 bases trimmed; junction bases matching no gene number 9. CDR1 KGHSH and CDR2 LQKENI are derived from the germline V gene.